This T cell receptor (beta chain) is drawn from a study of tumor T cells in aggressive B-cell lymphoma. The table came from immunoSEQ multiplex PCR; TCRdb's copy has only in-frame clones and leaves some out. The sample lists about 3,600 clones; more than 80% were seen once. The source material was tumor tissue. The TCR sequence derives from an adult with diffuse large B cell lymphoma.

This chain's CDR3 is CAWNRVNTEAFF. CDR3 bases: TGTGCCTGGAATAGAGTGAACACTGAAGCTTTCTTT. The chain uses TRBV30 and TRBJ1-1; D unresolved. The CDR3 covers 12 residues. V dropped 4 bases and J dropped 0 bases, with 6 bases sitting between them. CDR1 and CDR2 from the germline V gene are GTSNPN and SVGIG (reference sequence).